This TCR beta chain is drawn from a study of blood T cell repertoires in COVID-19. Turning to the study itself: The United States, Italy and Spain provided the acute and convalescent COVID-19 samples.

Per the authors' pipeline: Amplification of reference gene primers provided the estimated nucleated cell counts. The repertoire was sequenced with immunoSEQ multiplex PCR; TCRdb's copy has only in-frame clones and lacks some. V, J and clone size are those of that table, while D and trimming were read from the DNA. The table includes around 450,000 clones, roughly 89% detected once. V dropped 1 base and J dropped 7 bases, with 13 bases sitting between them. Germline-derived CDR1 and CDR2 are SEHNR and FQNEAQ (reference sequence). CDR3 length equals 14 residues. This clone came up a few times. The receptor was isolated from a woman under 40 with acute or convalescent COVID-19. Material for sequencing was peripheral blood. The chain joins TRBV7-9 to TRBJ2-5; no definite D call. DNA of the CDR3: TGTGCCAGCAGCTTAGAATCAGCGTCGGCGACCCAGTACTTC. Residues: CASSLESASATQYF.